What follows are 10 T cell receptor beta chains derived from one specimen sequenced in a study of beta chain features in type 1 diabetes. What was sequenced were expressed TCRB transcripts, since all of the isolated RNA had been reverse transcribed. Profiled with immunoSEQ multiplex PCR; TCRdb holds only in-frame clones, not every one. The table has under 250,000 clones, less than 15% seen once; the top ten hold more than 0.02%. Source material: naive CD4+ T cells from blood. Receptors originate from a middle-aged woman in good health.

This clone was picked up a small number of times. The rearrangement uses TRBV7-9 and TRBJ1-3; 8 positions match TRBD1. CDR3 size: 14 residues. Unmatched junction bases numbered 4, after V lost 2 bases and J lost 7 bases. Germline V gene data show CDR1 as SEHNR and CDR2 as FQNEAQ (reference sequence). This chain's CDR3 is CASSLSGTGNTIYF. As DNA, the CDR3 is TGTGCCAGCAGCTTATCCGGGACAGGCAACACCATATATTTT.

The V call is TRBV6-1, the J call TRBJ2-3, with a tentative D call TRBD2 (6 bases). Germline CDR1 reads MNHNS; CDR2 reads SASEGT. CDR3 size: 14 residues. V lost 4 bases and J lost 0, with 8 bases in between. CDR3 sequence: CASSGAGSTDTQYF. The CDR3 coding sequence is TGTGCCAGCAGTGGGGCGGGGAGCACAGATACGCAGTATTTT.

The V gene is TRBV6-1, the J gene TRBJ2-2, with 7 bases fitting TRBD1. V lost 3 bases and J lost 5; bases outside the gene matches: 3. In germline, CDR1 is MNHNS, CDR2 SASEGT. CDR3 length equals 14 residues. The CDR3 DNA is TGTGCCAGCAGTGAGCTACAGGGGACCGGGGAGCTGTTTTTT. This codes for CASSELQGTGELFF.

The table lists this clone with a few counts. DNA of the CDR3: TGTGCCAGTGAACTCTACGGACCTAGGGGTGAAGCTTTCTTT. Translation: CASELYGPRGEAFF. The gene calls are TRBV19 and TRBJ1-1; D is perhaps TRBD1 (5 bases). Trimming removed 8 bases at V and 7 bases at J, with 20 bases between. The CDR3 sequence is 14 residues long. Germline V gene data show CDR1 as LNHDA and CDR2 as SQIVND (reference sequence).

This chain connects TRBV7-9 to TRBJ1-2, with D possibly TRBD1 on 6 matching bases. The CDR3 runs 14 residues. The V and J ends lost 1 base and 8 bases respectively, with 14 bases between them. The V gene's germline CDR1 is SEHNR and CDR2 FQNEAQ (reference sequence). CDR3 nucleotide sequence: TGTGCCAGCAGCTTAGGGGGGCCGCCTGGGGGCTACACCTTC. It translates to CASSLGGPPGGYTF.

The chain uses TRBV14 and TRBJ2-7; 15 bases are shared with TRBD2. The germline gives CDR1 SGHDN, CDR2 FVKESK. J lost 3 bases, V lost 2 bases, and 5 bases had no gene match. This CDR3 is 17 amino acids long. CDR3 nucleotides: TGTGCCAGCAGCCAAAGAACGGGACTAGCGGGGGGCTACGAGCAGTACTTC. Protein: CASSQRTGLAGGYEQYF.

This rearrangement joins TRBV2 to TRBJ1-1; possible D gene TRBD1, 6 bases. The CDR3 is 16 amino acids. Germline CDR1 is SNHLY and CDR2 is FYNNEI. Trimming removed 6 bases from V and 0 bases from J, with 17 bases in between. The CDR3 spells CASRSATGGMNTEAFF. DNA for the CDR3: TGTGCCAGCAGATCGGCGACAGGCGGCATGAACACTGAAGCTTTCTTT.

The chain joins TRBV6-1 to TRBJ2-5; 7 positions agree with TRBD2. Germline CDR1 is MNHNS and CDR2 is SASEGT. The V gene end was trimmed by 6 bases and the J gene end by 2 bases; junction bases not matched to a gene: 3. CDR3 length: 13 amino acids. CDR3 in amino acids: CASRRGLQETQYF. For the CDR3, the DNA is TGTGCCAGCAGAAGGGGACTACAAGAGACCCAGTACTTC.

The gene calls are TRBV11-2 and TRBJ2-6, with 7 bases that match TRBD2. This CDR3 has 16 amino acids. The germline CDR1 and CDR2 sequences are SGHAT and FQNNGV. With V trimmed by 1 base and J by 2 bases, 2 bases remained unmatched. CDR3 sequence reads: CASSLAGGAGANVLTF. The CDR3 bases are TGTGCCAGCAGCTTAGCGGGGGGAGCTGGGGCCAACGTCCTGACTTTC.

This clone was found a few times. This chain connects TRBV5-1 to TRBJ2-3, with D tentatively TRBD2 (6 bases). V lost 0 bases and J lost 5, with 16 bases in between. The CDR3 length is 16 residues. Germline V gene data show CDR1 as SGHRS and CDR2 as YFSETQ. The CDR3 bases are TGCGCCAGCAGCTTGGGTTGGAGGAGGGGACTAGATACGCAGTATTTT. Protein sequence: CASSLGWRRGLDTQYF.